This TCR beta chain came from a study of blood T cell repertoires in COVID-19. Study information: The cDNA or gDNA used as material had been derived from T cells, B-cell-depleted T cells, or PBMCs.

Original processing methods: Estimates of nucleated cell counts were drawn from the amplification of reference gene primers. Data came from immunoSEQ multiplex PCR; TCRdb stores just in-frame clones and leaves some out. V and J calls and clone size are copied from that table; D and trimming were computed from the DNA. The sample holds some 150,000 clones, 75% to 90% seen once. With V trimmed by 9 bases and J by 4 bases, 18 bases remained unmatched. The CDR3 loop spans 18 amino acids. CDR1 is SGDLS, CDR2 YYNGEE, per germline. The receptor comes from a woman in her sixties or seventies with active or convalescent COVID-19. Sequencing used peripheral blood. V usage is TRBV9 and J usage is TRBJ2-2; TRBD2 matches at 10 bases. The CDR3 here is CATRLFVERGGPTGELFF. The CDR3 DNA is TGTGCCACCAGATTATTTGTAGAGCGGGGGGGCCCCACCGGGGAGCTGTTTTTT. The variable domain in full, with the rest retrieved from reference TRBV9 and TRBJ2-2, is DSGVTQTPKHLITATGQRVTLRCSPRSGDLSVYWYQQSLDQGLQFLIQYYNGEERAKGNILERFSAQQFPDLHSELNLSSLELGDSALYFCATRLFVERGGPTGELFFGEGSRLTVL.